The rows below give T cell receptor beta chains drawn from one sample of a study of T-cell memory formation after mild COVID-19. MiXCR, run by TCRdb on the 5' RACE reads, gives a single entry per CDR3 protein. The table includes about 210,000 distinct CDR3 sequences, roughly 10% detected once. The sequenced material came from PBMCs or a T cell subset sorted from them (not recorded which). These receptors were taken from a man younger than 35 who had mild COVID-19 (a few samples of this study predate the infection). Cell type and time point are not known. CDR3s include the opening cysteine and the closing phenylalanine or tryptophan. The D gene is left open where the match is weak. Clone size is not always given. Where it is, it says once, few, many or a class for expanded clones.

CDR3	DNA	length	J	D	size	V
CASSLTTGNYGYTF	TGCGCCAGCAGCCTCACGACAGGGAACTATGGCTACACCTTC	14	TRBJ1-2	TRBD1	-	TRBV5-1
CASSVTGTGELFF	TGCGCCAGCAGCGTCACAGGTACCGGGGAGCTGTTTTTT	13	TRBJ2-2	-	few	TRBV5-1
CASSFSGADTQYF	TGCGCCAGCAGCTTTAGCGGGGCAGATACGCAGTATTTT	13	TRBJ2-3	TRBD2	many	TRBV7-9
CASSLVGGNTEAFF	TGTGCCAGCAGTTTAGTGGGGGGGAACACTGAAGCTTTCTTT	14	TRBJ1-1	-	many	TRBV12-3/TRBV12-4
CASSPAVATPTGTQYF	TGTGCCAGCTCACCAGCCGTCGCTACCCCCACGGGGACCCAGTACTTC	16	TRBJ2-5	-	once	TRBV18
CASLSSGANVLTF	TGTGCCAGCTTAAGCTCTGGGGCCAACGTCCTGACTTTC	13	TRBJ2-6	-	-	TRBV18
CASSFGWGSNSNQPQHF	TGTGCCAGCAGTTTTGGATGGGGGAGTAATAGCAATCAGCCCCAGCATTTT	17	TRBJ1-5	-	few	TRBV12-3/TRBV12-4
CASSDYRGGTEAFF	TGTGCCAGCAGTGACTACAGGGGTGGTACTGAAGCTTTCTTT	14	TRBJ1-1	TRBD1	-	TRBV6-5
CATSRDPPPYTGELFF	TGTGCCACCAGCAGAGATCCACCCCCCTACACCGGGGAGCTGTTTTTT	16	TRBJ2-2	-	few	TRBV15
CASSPREGGTQYF	TGTGCCAGCAGCCCCAGGGAGGGGGGGACCCAGTACTTC	13	TRBJ2-5	-	few	TRBV6-4
CASSYSGTYDYGYTF	TGTGCCAGCAGTTACTCCGGGACTTACGACTATGGCTACACCTTC	15	TRBJ1-2	-	few	TRBV6-5
CASSQETSPSTDTQYF	TGCGCCAGCAGCCAAGAAACTAGCCCAAGCACAGATACGCAGTATTTT	16	TRBJ2-3	-	many	TRBV4-1
CASSPRGGTREQPQHF	TGTGCCAGCAGCCCCCGAGGGGGTACGCGTGAACAGCCCCAGCATTTT	16	TRBJ1-5	-	-	TRBV7-2
CSANEVSGANVLTF	TGCAGTGCTAATGAGGTCTCTGGGGCCAACGTCCTGACTTTC	14	TRBJ2-6	-	few	TRBV20-1
CASSFGQSTDTQYF	TGTGCCAGCAGTTTCGGACAAAGCACAGATACGCAGTATTTT	14	TRBJ2-3	-	-	TRBV7-9
CASSYARGTETQYF	TGTGCCAGCAGTTACGCGAGGGGGACGGAGACCCAGTACTTC	14	TRBJ2-5	-	-	TRBV6-5
CASSQVGGSEQYF	TGTGCCAGCAGCCAAGTAGGGGGAAGCGAGCAGTACTTC	13	TRBJ2-7	-	-	TRBV4-2
CSAIDRGPYNEQFF	TGCAGTGCCATAGACAGGGGACCCTACAATGAGCAGTTCTTC	14	TRBJ2-1	TRBD1	-	TRBV20-1
CATSDLLPDRLFLFLRDQPQHF	TGTGCCACCAGTGATTTATTGCCGGACCGACTTTTTTTGTTTTTGCGCGATCAGCCCCAGCATTTT	22	TRBJ1-5	-	-	TRBV24-1
CASSLQGYGYTF	TGCGCCAGCAGCTTGCAGGGCTATGGCTACACCTTC	12	TRBJ1-2	-	many	TRBV5-1
CASTPEGQGGLSPLHF	TGTGCCAGCACCCCGGAAGGACAGGGAGGACTCTCACCCCTCCACTTT	16	TRBJ1-6	TRBD1	many	TRBV11-2
CASSQSIGSPGGYQETQYF	TGCGCCAGCAGCCAATCAATAGGAAGTCCCGGGGGCTACCAAGAGACCCAGTACTTC	19	TRBJ2-5	-	many	TRBV4-1
CSVPVGTNTGELFF	TGCAGTGTTCCCGTAGGGACAAACACCGGGGAGCTGTTTTTT	14	TRBJ2-2	-	-	TRBV20-1
CASSLDFAGGQETQYF	TGTGCCAGCAGCTTGGATTTCGCGGGGGGCCAAGAGACCCAGTACTTC	16	TRBJ2-5	TRBD2	many	TRBV5-4
CASSPPGQGSTDTQYF	TGTGCCAGCAGCCCTCCCGGGCAGGGAAGCACAGATACGCAGTATTTT	16	TRBJ2-3	-	few	TRBV7-9
CASSVQAGGYGYTF	TGTGCCAGCAGCGTCCAAGCAGGGGGCTATGGCTACACCTTC	14	TRBJ1-2	TRBD1	few	TRBV9
CASSPTSGGFYEQFF	TGTGCCAGCAGCCCGACTAGCGGGGGTTTTTATGAGCAGTTCTTC	15	TRBJ2-1	TRBD2	-	TRBV6-5
CASSRISGPTNEKLFF	TGTGCCAGCAGCCGTATCTCAGGTCCAACTAATGAAAAACTGTTTTTT	16	TRBJ1-4	-	few	TRBV14
CASSQEGGGPTDTQYF	TGCGCCAGCAGCCAAGAGGGCGGGGGGCCCACAGATACGCAGTATTTT	16	TRBJ2-3	TRBD2	-	TRBV4-3
CASSAPLPTDTGQGHGYTF	TGTGCCAGCAGTGCCCCACTACCTACAGACACGGGACAGGGGCACGGCTACACCTTC	19	TRBJ1-2	TRBD1	few	TRBV28
CASSLEWGKETQYF	TGTGCCAGCAGCTTGGAGTGGGGGAAAGAGACCCAGTACTTC	14	TRBJ2-5	-	-	TRBV5-5
CSARSGGFAEAFF	TGCAGTGCTAGATCGGGGGGGTTCGCTGAAGCTTTCTTT	13	TRBJ1-1	-	-	TRBV20-1
CASSAGHPLGNEQFF	TGCGCCAGCAGCGCGGGACACCCACTTGGGAATGAGCAGTTCTTC	15	TRBJ2-1	-	-	TRBV5-1
CASSYHFAPETQYF	TGTGCCAGCAGCTACCACTTCGCCCCAGAGACCCAGTACTTC	14	TRBJ2-5	-	few	TRBV11-2
CASSFQQANTGELFF	TGTGCCAGCAGCTTTCAACAGGCGAACACCGGGGAGCTGTTTTTT	15	TRBJ2-2	-	few	TRBV7-2
CASSFLASVDTQYF	TGCGCCAGCAGCTTTCTAGCTTCCGTAGATACGCAGTATTTT	14	TRBJ2-3	-	few	TRBV5-1
CASSEEGPTYEQYF	TGTGCCAGCAGTGAAGAGGGGCCGACCTACGAGCAGTACTTC	14	TRBJ2-7	-	many	TRBV6-1
CASSSRGQGDTEAFF	TGTGCCAGCAGCAGCCGAGGACAGGGGGATACTGAAGCTTTCTTT	15	TRBJ1-1	TRBD1	-	TRBV9
CASSQKDRGSYEQYF	TGCGCCAGCAGCCAAAAGGACAGGGGGTCGTACGAGCAGTACTTC	15	TRBJ2-7	TRBD1	few	TRBV4-3
CASSIGTDTQYF	TGTGCCAGCAGTATCGGCACAGATACGCAGTATTTT	12	TRBJ2-3	-	few	TRBV12-3/TRBV12-4
CASSHRGSNQPQHF	TGTGCCAGCAGTCACAGGGGTAGCAATCAGCCCCAGCATTTT	14	TRBJ1-5	TRBD1	few	TRBV6-2/TRBV6-3
CASSLGTGNQPQHF	TGCGCCAGCAGCTTGGGGACAGGCAATCAGCCCCAGCATTTT	14	TRBJ1-5	TRBD1	many	TRBV12-3/TRBV12-4
CASSLEGFTEAFF	TGTGCCAGCAGCTTAGAGGGGTTCACTGAAGCTTTCTTT	13	TRBJ1-1	-	few	TRBV11-2
CASSHPSGTKTGELFF	TGCGCCAGCAGCCACCCATCCGGGACCAAGACCGGGGAGCTGTTTTTT	16	TRBJ2-2	-	-	TRBV4-1
CASSQSLTGDYNEQFF	TGCGCCAGCAGTCAATCTCTGACAGGGGACTACAATGAGCAGTTCTTC	16	TRBJ2-1	TRBD1	few	TRBV23-1
CASSLEAVPQPQHF	TGTGCCAGCAGCTTAGAGGCCGTCCCTCAGCCCCAGCATTTT	14	TRBJ1-5	-	few	TRBV11-2
CSAREGVRTQYF	TGCAGTGCTAGAGAGGGGGTGCGAACGCAGTATTTT	12	TRBJ2-3	-	-	TRBV20-1
CASSLHGQGSGELFF	TGTGCCAGCAGCTTGCATGGACAGGGAAGCGGGGAGCTGTTTTTT	15	TRBJ2-2	TRBD1	once	TRBV5-5
CASSEPDRGWNTIYF	TGTGCCAGCAGCGAACCGGACAGGGGTTGGAACACCATATATTTT	15	TRBJ1-3	TRBD1	few	TRBV9
CASSSQQGRGDTQYF	TGTGCCAGCAGTTCCCAGCAGGGGCGGGGGGATACGCAGTATTTT	15	TRBJ2-3	-	few	TRBV12-3/TRBV12-4
CASSLPGGDYGYTF	TGCGCCAGCAGCCTCCCGGGGGGGGACTATGGCTACACCTTC	14	TRBJ1-2	-	few	TRBV5-1
CASSPGEYYNEQFF	TGTGCCAGCAGCCCTGGAGAGTACTACAATGAGCAGTTCTTC	14	TRBJ2-1	-	few	TRBV7-3
CASSYERTGGYEQYF	TGTGCCAGCAGTTACGAGAGGACAGGGGGCTACGAGCAGTACTTC	15	TRBJ2-7	TRBD1	-	TRBV6-5
CASSPGRADSGNTIYF	TGTGCCAGCTCCCCCGGTAGGGCTGACTCTGGAAACACCATATATTTT	16	TRBJ1-3	-	-	TRBV18
CASSRGFGSNQPQHF	TGTGCCAGCTCCAGGGGTTTTGGAAGCAATCAGCCCCAGCATTTT	15	TRBJ1-5	-	few	TRBV9